The 14 T cell receptor beta chains below come from one sample, sequenced in a study of cytomegalovirus exposure and HLA in healthy donors. PCR employed 60 Vbeta and 13 Jbeta primers. Sequencing used immunoSEQ multiplex PCR; TCRdb keeps in-frame clones, though not all of them. This table has around 190,000 clones, about 80% appearing once. Source material: PBMCs. These receptors were taken from a woman aged 45-65 years in good health and CMV-seronegative.

Of note for this clone: The junction does not match germline at one end; this may be a read error. The chain employs TRBV7-9 and TRBJ2-3; TRBD2 matches 7 bases. CDR1 and CDR2 from the germline V gene are SEHNR and FQNEAQ (reference sequence). The CDR3 spans 17 residues. The CDR3 nucleotides are TGTTCCAGCAGCCCCGGAGACGGGGGGACTAGCACAGATACGCAGTATTTT. Amino acids: CSSSPGDGGTSTDTQYF.

The CDR3: CASSLTPDRDETQYF. DNA of the CDR3: TGTGCCAGCAGCTTAACTCCTGACAGGGATGAGACCCAGTACTTC. The chain employs TRBV7-8 and TRBJ2-5, with TRBD1 matching over 7 bases. Germline lookup yields CDR1 SGHVS and CDR2 FQNEAQ. The V segment lost 2 bases and the J segment 5 bases; nucleotides outside the gene matches: 8. The CDR3 has 15 amino acids.

The V call is TRBV5-1, the J call TRBJ2-5; TRBD2 matches at 11 bases. Unmatched junction bases numbered 3, after V lost 4 bases and J lost 4 bases. There are 14 residues in the CDR3. Looked up from germline, CDR1 is SGHRS and CDR2 is YFSETQ. CDR3 in amino acids: CASSDGTSGETQYF. The CDR3, as DNA: TGCGCCAGCAGCGACGGGACTAGCGGAGAGACCCAGTACTTC.

This chain uses TRBV2 with TRBJ2-1; D is undetermined. Germline V CDR1 and CDR2: SNHLY, FYNNEI. The CDR3 consists of 17 residues. V lost 4 bases, J lost 2 bases, and 18 bases lay in between. The CDR3 protein is CASSANYLEPAYNEQFF. CDR3 nucleotide sequence: TGTGCCAGCAGTGCCAACTACCTCGAGCCTGCCTACAATGAGCAGTTCTTC.

This chain connects TRBV2 to TRBJ1-5; tentatively, D is TRBD1 (6 bases). V lost 1 base and J 7 bases, leaving 14 bases between the germline ends. Germline CDR1 and CDR2: SNHLY and FYNNEI. This CDR3 has 15 amino acids. In DNA, the CDR3 is TGTGCCAGCAGTGAAGGAACAGGGAAGCGGCAGCCCCAGCATTTT. This sequence encodes CASSEGTGKRQPQHF.

The chain carries TRBV7-2 and TRBJ2-7, with TRBD2 as a possible D gene (7 bases). Between the trimmed V and J ends, which lost 3 bases and 6 bases, there was a span of 21 bases. This CDR3 is built from 16 residues. The germline CDR1 and CDR2 sequences are SGHTA and FQGNSA. CDR3 coding DNA: TGTGCCAGCAGCTTTCGCGGGGGCCCCTTCGGAGGCGAGCAGTACTTC. Translation gives CASSFRGGPFGGEQYF.

Comments on this clone: Other DNA sequences in the same sample also yield this CDR3. CDR3 in DNA: TGCGCCAGCAGCTTGGCGGGGAACCAGCCCCAGCATTTT. It yields the protein CASSLAGNQPQHF. V gene TRBV5-1 combines with J gene TRBJ1-5; D gene uncertain. CDR3 length: 13 amino acids. Per germline, CDR1 SGHRS and CDR2 YFSETQ. V lost 0 bases, J lost 7 bases, and 8 bases lay in between. The complete variable domain, with remaining parts taken from reference TRBV5-1 and TRBJ1-5, reads KAGVTQTPRYLIKTRGQQVTLSCSPISGHRSVSWYQQTPGQGLQFLFEYFSETQRNKGNFPGRFSGRQFSNSRSEMNVSTLELGDSALYLCASSLAGNQPQHFGDGTRLSIL.

This chain joins TRBV5-1 and TRBJ1-2; no clear D gene. CDR1 and CDR2 (germline): SGHRS, YFSETQ. The V and J ends lost 0 bases and 4 bases respectively, with 10 bases between them. This CDR3 is 14 amino acids long. In DNA, the CDR3 is TGCGCCAGCAGCTTGGCGGACTGGGGCTATGGCTACACCTTC. Translated: CASSLADWGYGYTF.

J is TRBJ1-4 and V is TRBV28, with 8 positions matching TRBD1. Germline V gene lookup returns CDR1 MDHEN and CDR2 SYDVKM. The CDR3 sequence is 14 residues long. V dropped 8 bases and J dropped 8; count of bases not matched to a gene: 10. CDR3 sequence reads: CASGHQGAGEKLFF. The CDR3 DNA follows: TGTGCCAGCGGCCATCAGGGGGCGGGGGAAAAACTGTTTTTT.

The chain carries TRBV11-3 and TRBJ2-5, with D unresolved. Germline CDR1 SGHNT, CDR2 YENEEA. The CDR3 runs to 12 residues. V shed 3 bases and J shed 7 bases, with 9 bases lying between them. CDR3 protein: CASSFTTRTQYF. The CDR3 bases are TGTGCCAGCAGCTTCACTACGAGGACCCAGTACTTC. The variable domain in full, with the rest retrieved from reference TRBV11-3 and TRBJ2-5, is EAGVVQSPRYKIIEKKQPVAFWCNPISGHNTLYWYLQNLGQGPELLIRYENEEAVDDSQLPKDRFSAERLKGVDSTLKIQPAELGDSAVYLCASSFTTRTQYFGPGTRLLVL.

The chain recombines TRBV28 with TRBJ1-1; possibly TRBD1 for D (6 bases). The V and J ends lost 6 bases and 0 bases respectively, with 14 bases between them. Looked up from germline, CDR1 is MDHEN and CDR2 is SYDVKM. This CDR3 has 15 amino acids. DNA of the CDR3: TGTGCCAGCAGCCTACTAGACAGGATGAACACTGAAGCTTTCTTT. Translation: CASSLLDRMNTEAFF.

The CDR3 coding sequence is TGTGCCAGCTCACCGGGTTTAGGAGGACTAGCCTACGAGCAGTACTTC. Translating gives CASSPGLGGLAYEQYF. V gene TRBV18 combines with J gene TRBJ2-7; 7 nucleotides match TRBD2. The CDR3 length is 16 residues. Trimming took 3 bases from V and 2 from J; bases not matched to a gene: 10. Germline CDR1 and CDR2: KGHSH and LQKENI.

The chain couples TRBV11-2 to TRBJ2-1, with D unresolved. Germline-derived CDR1 and CDR2 are SGHAT and FQNNGV. The CDR3 has 13 amino acids. The V and J ends lost 5 bases and 9 bases respectively, with 14 bases between them. The CDR3 here is CASSTPLIIEQFF. CDR3 in DNA: TGTGCCAGCAGCACACCCTTAATCATTGAGCAGTTCTTC.

V and J are TRBV4-3 and TRBJ2-2; TRBD1 agrees at 7 bases. The V gene end was trimmed by 5 bases and the J gene end by 4 bases; junction bases not matched to a gene: 10. The CDR3 loop spans 16 amino acids. The V gene's germline CDR1 is LGHNA and CDR2 YSLEER. This CDR3 reads CASSRGPREGTGELFF. CDR3 nucleotides: TGCGCCAGCAGCAGGGGGCCTCGAGAAGGCACCGGGGAGCTGTTTTTT.